The TCR beta chain described here comes from a study of CD8 T cells in Susac syndrome (dated by TCRdb to about 2019). A note on the overall study: Among the Susac syndrome patients who were sequenced, clinically active disease was present in six and clinical remission was observed in about eight. At the time of blood withdrawal, Susac syndrome patients were either therapy-naive, taking corticosteroids (with some also receiving IVIg), or on IVIg alone. The study used repertoire sequencing to test whether antigen drove CD8+ T cell activation and differentiation in Susac syndrome. The clonality of the CD8+ T cell repertoire was compared across about a dozen healthy donors, roughly 14 Susac syndrome patients and under 17 multiple sclerosis patients.

High-throughput TCR beta sequencing profiled peripheral blood CD8+ and CD4+ T cells from healthy donors, Susac syndrome patients and multiple sclerosis patients. Recently defined diagnostic criteria for definite or probable disease were met by the Susac syndrome patients. Bulk CD8+ and CD4+ T cells were purified by magnetic negative isolation, while CD8+ TEMRA cells were enriched using FACS. Blood was collected in EDTA tubes and processed within 24 hours, with PBMCs isolated through density gradient centrifugation. PBMCs intended for TCR sequencing were cryopreserved in liquid nitrogen and thawed later in a water bath at 37 degrees C. The sorted or isolated CD4+, CD8+ and CD8+ TEMRA cells reached a purity of at least 90%. Points on this clonotype: This clone's antigen is unknown. Base qualities are not provided; no much larger clone lies one nucleotide away.

Germline trimming amounts to 5 bases on V and 3 bases on J, with 18 as the count of junction bases outside the gene matches. The germline V gene (reference sequence) supplies CDR1 DFQATT and CDR2 SNEGSKA. The CDR3 numbers 18 residues from cysteine through phenylalanine. The DNA shown is the 54-base CDR3, in frame from base 1. RNA was extracted using the RNeasy kit, and about 0.45 to 1 ug of the RNA was reverse transcribed with random hexamers. The immunoSEQ multiplex PCR assay, covering 54 Vbeta and 13 Jbeta segments, was used to amplify TCR beta CDR3 regions. PCR amplification bias was corrected using a synthetic template baseline for primer optimization and computational correction. The original methods were these. Reads were annotated to V, D and J genes according to IMGT and were analyzed with immunoSEQ Analyzer, with only productive sequences retained. Clonality was computed as one minus Shannon entropy normalized by log2 of the number of productive unique sequences. For each patient and control, public and private clones were evaluated within the 100 most prevalent clones. Clones were defined as Susac-specific if absent from the healthy and MS cohorts, from more than 900 published viral clones and from other ImmuneACCESS disease sequences. TCRdb reprocessing: public reads trimmed at Q25 with fastp, clones called with MiXCR, in-frame beta chains kept. When rows share a CDR3 protein, they turn into one entry using the most common DNA and genes. These V and J calls rely on TCRdb rather than the paper's analysis. Within this sample are about 130,000 distinct CDR3 sequences, with just under 95% of them counted one time only. The ten most abundant clones make up about 0.18% of the sample.

The investigation overall reported the following: Under 20 and five Susac-specific public clones were found in the total CD8+ and CD8+ TEMRA repertoires, respectively. The number of individuals in the TCR sequencing and HLA analysis was acknowledged as relatively small. Clonal expansion was seen in Susac syndrome CD8+ repertoires, peaking in CD8+ TEMRA cells and being greater in clinically active patients than in remitting ones.

What was sequenced was CD8+ T cells from PBMCs. The rearrangement joined TRBV20-1 to TRBJ1-2; 10 central nucleotides agree with TRBD1. This receptor was identified in a human donor with Susac syndrome. For the CDR3, the sequence is CSASGGGTGDAADYGYTF. In nucleotides, the sequence is TGCAGTGCTTCGGGGGGCGGGACAGGGGACGCTGCGGACTATGGCTACACCTTC.